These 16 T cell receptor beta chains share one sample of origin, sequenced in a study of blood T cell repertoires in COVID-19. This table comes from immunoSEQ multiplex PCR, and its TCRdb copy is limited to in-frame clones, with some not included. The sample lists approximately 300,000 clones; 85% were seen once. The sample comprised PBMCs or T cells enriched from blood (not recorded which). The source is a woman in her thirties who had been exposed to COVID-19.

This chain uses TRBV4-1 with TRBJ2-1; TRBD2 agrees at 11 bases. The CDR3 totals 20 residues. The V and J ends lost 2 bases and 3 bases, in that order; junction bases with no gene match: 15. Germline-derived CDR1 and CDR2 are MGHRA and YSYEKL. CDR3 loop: CASSQSTPGTSGFIYNEQFF. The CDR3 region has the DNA TGCGCCAGCAGCCAATCCACCCCTGGGACTAGCGGCTTTATCTACAATGAGCAGTTCTTC.

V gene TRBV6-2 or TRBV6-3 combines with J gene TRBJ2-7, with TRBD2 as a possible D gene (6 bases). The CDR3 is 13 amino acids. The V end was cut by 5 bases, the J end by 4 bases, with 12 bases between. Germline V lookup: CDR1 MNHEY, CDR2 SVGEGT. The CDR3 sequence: CASSIGTPYEQYF. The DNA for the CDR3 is TGTGCCAGCAGTATCGGGACTCCGTACGAGCAGTACTTC.

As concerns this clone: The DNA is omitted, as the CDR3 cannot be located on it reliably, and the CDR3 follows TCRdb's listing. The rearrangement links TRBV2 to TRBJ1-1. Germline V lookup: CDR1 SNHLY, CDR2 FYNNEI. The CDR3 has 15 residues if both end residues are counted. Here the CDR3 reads CASILERFMNTEAFF.

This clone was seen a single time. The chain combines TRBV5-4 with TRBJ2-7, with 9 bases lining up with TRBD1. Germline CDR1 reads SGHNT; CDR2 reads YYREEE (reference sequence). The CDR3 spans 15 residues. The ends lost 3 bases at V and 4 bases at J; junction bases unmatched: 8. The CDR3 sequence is CASSYRTGEVYEQYF. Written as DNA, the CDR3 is TGTGCCAGCAGCTATCGGACAGGGGAAGTGTACGAGCAGTACTTC.

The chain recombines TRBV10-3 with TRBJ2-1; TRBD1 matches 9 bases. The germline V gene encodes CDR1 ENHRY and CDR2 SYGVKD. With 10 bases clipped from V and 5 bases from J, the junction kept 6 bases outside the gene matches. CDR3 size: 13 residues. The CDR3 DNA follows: TGTGCCAGCGGGACAGGGTTTGACAATGAGCAGTTCTTC. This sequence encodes CASGTGFDNEQFF.

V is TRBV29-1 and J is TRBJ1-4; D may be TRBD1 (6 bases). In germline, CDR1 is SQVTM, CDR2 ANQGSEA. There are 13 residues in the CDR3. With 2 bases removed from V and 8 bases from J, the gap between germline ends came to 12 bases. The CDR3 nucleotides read TGCAGCGTTGAAAGGGGGGGGAACGAAAAACTGTTTTTT. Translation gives CSVERGGNEKLFF.

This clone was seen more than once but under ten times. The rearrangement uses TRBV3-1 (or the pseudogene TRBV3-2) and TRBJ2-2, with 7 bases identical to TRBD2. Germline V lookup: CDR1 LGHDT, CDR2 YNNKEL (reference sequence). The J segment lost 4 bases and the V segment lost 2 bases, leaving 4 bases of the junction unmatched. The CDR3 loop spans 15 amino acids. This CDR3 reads CASSQRTRSTGELFF. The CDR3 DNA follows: TGTGCCAGCAGCCAAAGGACTAGGAGCACCGGGGAGCTGTTTTTT.

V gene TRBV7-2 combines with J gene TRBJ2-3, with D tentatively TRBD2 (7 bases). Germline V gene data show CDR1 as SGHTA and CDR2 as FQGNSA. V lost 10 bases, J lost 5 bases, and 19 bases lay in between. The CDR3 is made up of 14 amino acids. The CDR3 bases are TGTGCCACCACCCGTGGGGGGGCCGTAGATACGCAGTATTTT. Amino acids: CATTRGGAVDTQYF.

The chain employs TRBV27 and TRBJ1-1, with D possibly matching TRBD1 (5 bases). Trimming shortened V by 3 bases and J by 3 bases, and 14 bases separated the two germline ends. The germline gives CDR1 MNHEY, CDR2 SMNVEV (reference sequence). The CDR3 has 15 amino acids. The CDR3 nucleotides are TGTGCCAGCAGTTTTGGGGGGTTTCGGGACACTGAAGCTTTCTTT. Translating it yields CASSFGGFRDTEAFF.

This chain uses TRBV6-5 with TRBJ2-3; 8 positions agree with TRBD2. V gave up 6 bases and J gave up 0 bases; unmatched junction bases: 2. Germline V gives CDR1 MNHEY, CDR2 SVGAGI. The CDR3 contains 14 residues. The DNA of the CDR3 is TGTGCCAGCAGCAGCGGGAGTAGCACAGATACGCAGTATTTT. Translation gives CASSSGSSTDTQYF.

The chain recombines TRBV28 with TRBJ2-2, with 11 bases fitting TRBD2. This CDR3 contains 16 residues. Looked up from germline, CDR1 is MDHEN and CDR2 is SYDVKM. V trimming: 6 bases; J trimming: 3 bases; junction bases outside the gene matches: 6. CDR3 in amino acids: CASRPLAGVYTGELFF. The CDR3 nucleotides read TGTGCCAGCAGGCCACTAGCGGGGGTTTACACCGGGGAGCTGTTTTTT. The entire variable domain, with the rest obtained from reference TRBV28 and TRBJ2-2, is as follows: DVKVTQSSRYLVKRTGEKVFLECVQDMDHENMFWYRQDPGLGLRLIYFSYDVKMKEKGDIPEGYSVSREKKERFSLILESASTNQTSMYLCASRPLAGVYTGELFFGEGSRLTVL.

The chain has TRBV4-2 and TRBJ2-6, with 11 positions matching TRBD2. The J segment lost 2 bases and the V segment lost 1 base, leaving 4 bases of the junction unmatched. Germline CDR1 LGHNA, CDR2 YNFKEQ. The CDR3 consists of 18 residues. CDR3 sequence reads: CASSQVTSGSAGANVLTF. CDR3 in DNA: TGTGCCAGCAGCCAAGTTACTAGCGGGAGTGCTGGGGCCAACGTCCTGACTTTC.

The CDR3 nucleotides are TGTGCCAGCAGCCCTGGACTAGATTGGGGCGGGGAGACCCAGTACTTC. It encodes CASSPGLDWGGETQYF. The chain recombines TRBV3-1 (or the pseudogene TRBV3-2) with TRBJ2-5; 7 nucleotides match TRBD2. With 4 bases clipped from V and 5 bases from J, the junction kept 13 bases outside the gene matches. This CDR3 has 16 amino acids. Per germline, CDR1 LGHDT and CDR2 YNNKEL (reference sequence).

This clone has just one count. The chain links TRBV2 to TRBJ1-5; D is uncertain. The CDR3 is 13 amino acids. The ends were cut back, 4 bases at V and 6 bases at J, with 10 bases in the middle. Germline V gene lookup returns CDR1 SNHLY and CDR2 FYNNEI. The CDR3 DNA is TGTGCCAGCAGTGCTGAAAGCCGTCAGCCCCAGCATTTT. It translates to CASSAESRQPQHF.

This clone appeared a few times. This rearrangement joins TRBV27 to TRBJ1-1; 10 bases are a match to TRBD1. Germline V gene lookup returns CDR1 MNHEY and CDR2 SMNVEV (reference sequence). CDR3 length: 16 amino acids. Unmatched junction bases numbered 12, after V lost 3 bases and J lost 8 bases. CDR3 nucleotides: TGTGCCAGCAGTTTTTATGATATCGGACAGGGGGTCGAAGCTTTCTTT. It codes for CASSFYDIGQGVEAFF.

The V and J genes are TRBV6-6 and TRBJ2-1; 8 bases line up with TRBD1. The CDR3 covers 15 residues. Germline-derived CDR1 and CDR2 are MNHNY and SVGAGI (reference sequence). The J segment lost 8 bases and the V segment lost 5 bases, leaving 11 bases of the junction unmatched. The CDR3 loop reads CASSPGQGWGYEQFF. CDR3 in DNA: TGTGCCAGCAGTCCCGGACAGGGTTGGGGTTATGAGCAGTTCTTC.